The rows below give T cell receptor beta chains drawn from one sample of a study of spatial heterogeneity in lung cancer. Using its own MiXCR run on the 5' RACE reads, TCRdb lists one record per CDR3 protein. The table shows 6,000 or so distinct CDR3 sequences, with 9.5% to 15% occurring only once. The sample was normal lung tissue next to the tumor, taken at surgery. These receptors all stem from a male donor with early-stage non-small cell lung cancer. The CDR3 runs from the conserved cysteine through the conserved F or W. Each record gives: V gene, D gene, clone size, CDR3 length, J gene, CDR3 protein, CDR3 DNA. A D gene is named only where the DNA matches it firmly. Not every row has a clone size; where given, it reads once, few, many or a size class.

TRBV20-1	TRBD1	-	14	TRBJ2-7	CSAAGTGIYYEQYF	TGCAGTGCTGCCGGGACAGGGATATATTACGAGCAGTACTTC
TRBV7-6	TRBD2	few	13	TRBJ2-3	CASIAGGTDTQYF	TGTGCCAGCATAGCGGGAGGCACAGATACGCAGTATTTT
TRBV4-2	TRBD1	medium-sized	17	TRBJ2-1	CASSQYYRDRYYNEQFF	TGTGCCAGCAGCCAGTACTACCGGGACAGGTATTACAATGAGCAGTTCTTC
TRBV6-1	TRBD1	medium-sized	17	TRBJ2-6	CASSWTGEYSGANVLTF	TGTGCCAGCAGTTGGACAGGGGAGTACTCTGGGGCCAACGTCCTGACTTTC
TRBV24-1	-	few	15	TRBJ2-1	CATSDLQDQVNEQFF	TGTGCCACCAGTGATTTGCAAGATCAGGTCAATGAGCAGTTCTTC
TRBV20-1	-	medium-sized	14	TRBJ2-5	CSARVRDNQETQYF	TGCAGTGCTAGAGTCCGGGATAACCAAGAGACCCAGTACTTC
TRBV9	TRBD2	many	15	TRBJ2-3	CASSVGTSGSATQYF	TGTGCCAGCAGCGTAGGGACTAGCGGGAGTGCTACGCAGTATTTT
TRBV7-2	-	medium-sized	16	TRBJ1-1	CASSLGGGVVDTEAFF	TGTGCCAGCAGCTTAGGAGGTGGGGTTGTGGACACTGAAGCTTTCTTT
TRBV6-6	TRBD1	many	15	TRBJ2-2	CASNWAGGNTGELFF	TGTGCCAGCAATTGGGCAGGGGGGAACACCGGGGAGCTGTTTTTT